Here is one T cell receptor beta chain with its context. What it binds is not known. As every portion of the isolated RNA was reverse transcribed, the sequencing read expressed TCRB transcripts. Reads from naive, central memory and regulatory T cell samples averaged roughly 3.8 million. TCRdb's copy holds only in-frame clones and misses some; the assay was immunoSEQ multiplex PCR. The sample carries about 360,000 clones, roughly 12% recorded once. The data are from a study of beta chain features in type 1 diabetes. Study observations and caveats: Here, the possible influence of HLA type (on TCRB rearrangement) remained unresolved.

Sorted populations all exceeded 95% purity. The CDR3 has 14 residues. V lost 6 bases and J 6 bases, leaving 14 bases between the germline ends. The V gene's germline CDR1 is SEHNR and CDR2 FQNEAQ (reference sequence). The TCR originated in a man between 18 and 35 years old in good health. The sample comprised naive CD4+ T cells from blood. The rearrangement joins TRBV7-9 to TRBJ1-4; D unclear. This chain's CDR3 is CASSFTASDEKLFF. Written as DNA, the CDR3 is TGTGCCAGCAGTTTCACAGCTTCGGATGAAAAACTGTTTTTT.